This TCR beta chain was documented in a study of OX40 agonist ivuxolimab in advanced cancers. Across the whole study: An agonistic human IgG2 monoclonal antibody against OX40 (CD134) was given.

General study results and limits: Low normalized T-cell clonal expansion also characterized some of the nonresponders.

This clone has only a few counts. Antigen specificity is unknown. CDR3 length: 14 residues. CDR1 ENHRY and CDR2 SYGVKD come from the germline V gene. Trimming took off 3 bases at V and 3 bases at J, with 11 bases between the two ends. Prior autoimmune disease or systemic immunosuppression barred patients. Clones were read by immunoSEQ multiplex PCR, and TCRdb kept only the in-frame ones, dropping some. The top ten clones hold around 1.7% of a sample with roughly 71,000 clones, 70% to 80% of them seen once. Sequenced here: CD4+ or CD8+ T cells sorted from blood, sampled in a trial of the OX40 agonist ivuxolimab. This TCR was sampled from an adult with an advanced solid tumor such as melanoma, head and neck, liver or kidney cancer. The rearrangement uses TRBV10-3 and TRBJ1-1, with D possibly matching TRBD1 (5 bases). The CDR3 region is CAISDSREDTEAFF. The CDR3 bases are TGTGCCATCAGTGATAGCAGGGAGGACACTGAAGCTTTCTTT.